These 28 T cell receptor beta chains were all obtained from the same sample, sequenced in a study of T cell changes during pregnancy in multiple sclerosis. Only in-frame clones appear in the TCRdb table, and some are missing; sequencing was by immunoSEQ multiplex PCR. Counted here are 57,000 or so clones, about 90% occurring once; the ten biggest clones make up approximately 6.1%. Sequencing was performed on peripheral blood, taken in the third trimester of pregnancy. Receptors were obtained from a female donor in good health, enrolled as a control in a pregnancy study.

The chain is built from TRBV30 and TRBJ1-6; 10 nucleotides match TRBD1. With 5 bases clipped from V and 10 bases from J, the junction kept 2 bases outside the gene matches. There are 12 residues in the CDR3. Germline loops: CDR1 GTSNPN, CDR2 SVGIG (reference sequence). CDR3 coding DNA: TGTGCCTGGGGGGGACAGGGGTCACCCCTCCACTTT. Protein: CAWGGQGSPLHF. Variable domain in full (rest from reference TRBV30 and TRBJ1-6): SQTIHQWPATLVQPVGSPLSLECTVEGTSNPNLYWYRQAAGRGLQLLFYSVGIGQISSEVPQNLSASRPQDRQFILSSKKLLLSDSGFYLCAWGGQGSPLHFGNGTRLTVT.

This chain links TRBV19 with TRBJ2-7; maybe TRBD1 (6 bases). Trimming took 2 bases from V and 2 from J, leaving 16 bases between them. This CDR3 has 16 amino acids. Looked up from germline, CDR1 is LNHDA and CDR2 is SQIVND (reference sequence). The CDR3 DNA reads TGTGCCAGTAGTATAATTACAGGGCCAGGGGCCTACGAGCAGTACTTC. This gives the protein CASSIITGPGAYEQYF.

V is TRBV5-1 and J is TRBJ2-5, with TRBD2 matching 7 bases. CDR1 is SGHRS, CDR2 YFSETQ, per germline. Trimming removed 6 bases from V and 2 bases from J; junction bases left unmatched: 10. The CDR3 spans 15 residues. For the CDR3, the DNA is TGCGCCAGCACCCGCCAGCGGGGACCACAAGAGACCCAGTACTTC. It specifies CASTRQRGPQETQYF.

J is TRBJ2-3 and V is TRBV5-1, with D perhaps TRBD1 (6 bases). CDR1 is SGHRS, CDR2 YFSETQ, per germline. This CDR3 is built from 19 residues. The V gene lost 5 bases and the J gene lost 3 bases, with 28 bases spanning the gap. The CDR3 here is CASREGIQGPITRTDTQYF. The CDR3 DNA follows: TGCGCCAGCAGAGAGGGGATCCAGGGGCCGATTACAAGGACAGATACGCAGTATTTT. Full variable domain (remainder filled in from reference TRBV5-1 and TRBJ2-3): KAGVTQTPRYLIKTRGQQVTLSCSPISGHRSVSWYQQTPGQGLQFLFEYFSETQRNKGNFPGRFSGRQFSNSRSEMNVSTLELGDSALYLCASREGIQGPITRTDTQYFGPGTRLTVL.

The gene calls are TRBV21-1 and TRBJ1-1. TRBV21-1 corresponds to a pseudogene. The CDR3 spans 17 residues. The CDR3 here is CASSKALRGGGGTEAFF. CDR3 DNA: TGTGCCAGCAGCAAAGCGCTTCGGGGGGGTGGGGGAACTGAAGCTTTCTTT.

V usage is TRBV7-2 and J usage is TRBJ2-1, with 8 bases fitting TRBD1. The CDR3 runs 15 residues. Per the germline V gene, CDR1 is SGHTA and CDR2 is FQGNSA. With V trimmed by 5 bases and J by 4 bases, 7 bases remained unmatched. DNA of the CDR3: TGTGCCAGCAGCGAACAGACAGGGGTTTACAATGAGCAGTTCTTC. Translation gives CASSEQTGVYNEQFF.

The chain uses TRBV10-3 and TRBJ2-3; TRBD2 matches 9 bases. This CDR3 has 14 residues. J gave up 3 bases and V 8 bases, and 6 bases lay outside the gene matches. CDR1 and CDR2 (germline): ENHRY, SYGVKD. Here the CDR3 reads CAIQKREETDTQYF. The CDR3 DNA is TGTGCCATCCAGAAGCGGGAGGAAACAGATACGCAGTATTTT.

This clone was seen just once. The gene calls are TRBV7-6 and TRBJ2-1; 12 bases are shared with TRBD2. The CDR3 totals 15 residues. J was trimmed by 8 bases and V by 3 bases; bases with no gene match: 5. CDR1 and CDR2 from the germline V gene are SGHVS and FNYEAQ. CDR3 sequence (DNA): TGTGCCAGCAGCTTGTCGACTAGCGGGAGTCATGAGCAGTTCTTC. Protein sequence: CASSLSTSGSHEQFF.

The rearrangement uses TRBV6-5 and TRBJ1-2; TRBD1 aligns across 9 bases. Per the germline V gene, CDR1 is MNHEY and CDR2 is SVGAGI. This CDR3 is built from 15 residues. The ends lost 1 base at V and 7 bases at J; junction bases unmatched: 7. CDR3 bases: TGTGCCAGCAGTTACTGGGGACAGGGAAGGGGTGGCTACACCTTC. Protein: CASSYWGQGRGGYTF.

The rearrangement uses TRBV6-5 and TRBJ1-1, with a weak D call TRBD1 (6 bases). V was cut by 5 bases and J by 0 bases, with 10 bases left in between. CDR3 length: 14 residues. CDR1 and CDR2 from the germline V gene are MNHEY and SVGAGI. CDR3 region: CASSTTGLNTEAFF. The CDR3 nucleotides are TGTGCCAGCAGTACGACAGGACTGAACACTGAAGCTTTCTTT.

This clone has only one observation. The rearrangement joins TRBV5-4 to TRBJ2-2; perhaps TRBD1 as D (5 bases). The germline gives CDR1 SGHNT, CDR2 YYREEE (reference sequence). The ends were cut back, 0 bases at V and 3 bases at J, with 9 bases in the middle. The CDR3 length is 15 residues. The CDR3 coding sequence is TGTGCCAGCAGCTTGGCCAGGGCAGACACCGGGGAGCTGTTTTTT. Amino acid sequence: CASSLARADTGELFF.

The chain is built from TRBV13 and TRBJ2-3, with TRBD2 identical over 13 bases. From germline, CDR1 is PRHDT and CDR2 FYEKMQ (reference sequence). CDR3 length: 16 amino acids. V shed 5 bases, J shed 2 bases, and the junction held 4 bases outside the gene matches. CDR3 region: CASSQGTSGDTDTQYF. The CDR3 DNA reads TGTGCCAGCAGCCAAGGGACTAGCGGGGACACAGATACGCAGTATTTT.

The gene calls are TRBV20-1 and TRBJ1-1; D gene unclear. The CDR3 sequence is 11 residues long. The V gene's germline CDR1 is DFQATT and CDR2 SNEGSKA (reference sequence). The germline V and J ends were trimmed by 0 bases and 3 bases, with 2 bases remaining between them. CDR3 amino acids: CSARDYTEAFF. The CDR3 bases are TGCAGTGCTAGAGACTACACTGAAGCTTTCTTT.

The chain employs TRBV29-1 and TRBJ2-1; the match to TRBD2 covers 8 bases. CDR1 is SQVTM, CDR2 ANQGSEA, per germline. V gave up 6 bases and J gave up 9 bases; unmatched junction bases: 13. The CDR3 is 14 residues long. Here the CDR3 reads CSVGGISGRREQFF. In DNA, the CDR3 is TGCAGCGTGGGAGGCATAAGCGGGAGACGTGAGCAGTTCTTC.

The chain's CDR3 is CASSRTGQNTEAFF. CDR3 sequence (DNA): TGTGCCAGTAGCCGGACAGGGCAGAACACTGAAGCTTTCTTT. The chain recombines TRBV19 with TRBJ1-1; 8 bases fit TRBD1. The V gene's germline CDR1 is LNHDA and CDR2 SQIVND (reference sequence). Trimming removed 6 bases from V and 1 base from J; junction bases left unmatched: 4. The CDR3 sequence is 14 residues long.

This chain connects TRBV7-6 to TRBJ1-2; 8 nucleotides line up with TRBD1. Germline assignment: CDR1 SGHVS and CDR2 FNYEAQ. J lost 2 bases, V lost 4 bases, and 9 bases had no gene match. This CDR3 has 16 amino acids. The CDR3, as DNA: TGTGCCAGCAGCTCTGCGTCAGGGGGCTTCAACTATGGCTACACCTTC. Translating gives CASSSASGGFNYGYTF. The variable domain in full, with the rest retrieved from reference TRBV7-6 and TRBJ1-2, is GAGVSQSPRYKVTKRGQDVALRCDPISGHVSLYWYRQALGQGPEFLTYFNYEAQQDKSGLPNDRFSAERPEGSISTLTIQRTEQRDSAMYRCASSSASGGFNYGYTFGSGTRLTVV.

This chain connects TRBV6-1 to TRBJ2-7; 9 bases are shared with TRBD1. Germline loops: CDR1 MNHNS, CDR2 SASEGT. The CDR3 runs to 14 residues. With V trimmed by 4 bases and J by 4 bases, 5 bases remained unmatched. CDR3 sequence: CASSGDRDVYEQYF. The CDR3 bases are TGTGCCAGCAGTGGGGACAGGGACGTATACGAGCAGTACTTC.

The chain carries TRBV11-3 and TRBJ2-4; a weak D match, TRBD2 (5 bases). This CDR3 contains 12 residues. With 8 bases removed from V and 9 bases from J, the gap between germline ends came to 14 bases. Germline-derived CDR1 and CDR2 are SGHNT and YENEEA. The chain's CDR3 is CASSTGSRIQYF. CDR3 sequence (DNA): TGTGCCAGCTCTACGGGATCCCGCATTCAGTACTTC.

This clone was seen more than once but under ten times. This chain connects TRBV5-6 to TRBJ1-2; 12 nucleotides line up with TRBD1. CDR1 and CDR2 (germline): SGHDT, YYEEEE. The V segment lost 3 bases and the J segment 8 bases; nucleotides outside the gene matches: 8. This CDR3 has 15 amino acids. In nucleotides, the CDR3 is TGTGCCAGCAGCTCTCCGGGACAGGGGGCGCAGGGCTACACCTTC. This encodes CASSSPGQGAQGYTF.

J is TRBJ1-1 and V is TRBV27, with D maybe TRBD1 (6 bases). The germline V gene encodes CDR1 MNHEY and CDR2 SMNVEV (reference sequence). Trimming removed 4 bases at V and 5 bases at J, with 11 bases between. The CDR3 is 13 residues long. CDR3 sequence reads: CASSSYRETEAFF. DNA of the CDR3: TGTGCCAGCAGTTCCTACAGGGAAACTGAAGCTTTCTTT.

This chain connects TRBV6-6 to TRBJ2-2; D is unclear. The V end was cut by 7 bases, the J end by 6 bases, with 12 bases between. The germline gives CDR1 MNHNY, CDR2 SVGAGI (reference sequence). The CDR3 totals 13 residues. The CDR3 nucleotides are TGTGCCAGCACTCCGGAGAGGTCCGGGGAGCTGTTTTTT. Its translation is CASTPERSGELFF.

The rearrangement links TRBV13 to TRBJ2-3, with a possible D match to TRBD2 (5 bases). V dropped 1 base and J dropped 0 bases, with 8 bases sitting between them. The CDR3 contains 15 residues. Germline CDR1 PRHDT, CDR2 FYEKMQ (reference sequence). The CDR3 region has the DNA TGTGCCAGCAGCTTAGCAGGCGGGAGCACAGATACGCAGTATTTT. As protein: CASSLAGGSTDTQYF. The full variable domain, rest sourced from reference TRBV13 and TRBJ2-3, is AAGVIQSPRHLIKEKRETATLKCYPIPRHDTVYWYQQGPGQDPQFLISFYEKMQSDKGSIPDRFSAQQFSDYHSELNMSSLELGDSALYFCASSLAGGSTDTQYFGPGTRLTVL.

This rearrangement joins TRBV18 to TRBJ1-1, with TRBD1 as a possible D gene (6 bases). The CDR3 totals 14 residues. V was trimmed by 2 bases and J by 2 bases, leaving 9 bases between them. CDR1 KGHSH and CDR2 LQKENI come from the germline V gene. The CDR3 is CASSPEQGNTEAFF. The CDR3 region has the DNA TGTGCCAGCTCACCAGAACAGGGCAACACTGAAGCTTTCTTT. The full variable domain, completed using reference TRBV18 and TRBJ1-1, is NAGVMQNPRHLVRRRGQEARLRCSPMKGHSHVYWYRQLPEEGLKFMVYLQKENIIDESGMPKERFSAEFPKEGPSILRIQQVVRGDSAAYFCASSPEQGNTEAFFGQGTRLTVV.

V gene TRBV2 combines with J gene TRBJ1-4; D is ambiguous. The CDR3 is 16 amino acids. Trimming shortened V by 7 bases and J by 4 bases, and 19 bases separated the two germline ends. CDR1 is SNHLY and CDR2 is FYNNEI in the germline V gene. DNA of the CDR3: TGTGCCAGCACCGGCTCCGGTCTTTGGAGTAATGAAAAACTGTTTTTT. It codes for CASTGSGLWSNEKLFF.

The rearrangement links TRBV9 to TRBJ1-1, with D maybe TRBD1 (6 bases). Germline V lookup: CDR1 SGDLS, CDR2 YYNGEE. The CDR3 contains 16 residues. Between the trimmed V and J ends, which lost 3 bases and 5 bases, there was a span of 20 bases. CDR3 sequence (DNA): TGTGCCAGCAGCGGAGATAAACAGGGAGTAAGAACTGAAGCTTTCTTT. Translation: CASSGDKQGVRTEAFF.

The V and J genes are TRBV30 and TRBJ2-1, with D possibly TRBD2 on 5 matching bases. Germline CDR1 reads GTSNPN; CDR2 reads SVGIG (reference sequence). V was cut by 5 bases and J by 12 bases, with 17 bases left in between. The CDR3 contains 12 residues. This chain's CDR3 is CAWRGYSQVQFF. The CDR3 coding sequence is TGTGCCTGGCGGGGATATTCACAAGTGCAGTTCTTC.

The chain is built from TRBV2 and TRBJ1-3; D remains ambiguous. The CDR3 contains 16 residues. The germline V and J ends were trimmed by 2 bases and 0 bases, with 11 bases remaining between them. CDR1 is SNHLY and CDR2 is FYNNEI in the germline V gene. The CDR3 loop reads CASSESRPNSGNTIYF. The CDR3 DNA reads as TGTGCCAGCAGTGAATCCAGGCCAAACTCTGGAAACACCATATATTTT.

The chain recombines TRBV4-1 with TRBJ2-7; 7 bases map to TRBD1. Germline V gene lookup returns CDR1 MGHRA and CDR2 YSYEKL. The CDR3 totals 15 residues. J was trimmed by 6 bases and V by 0 bases; bases with no gene match: 8. The CDR3 DNA reads as TGCGCCAGCAGCCAAGATGAGGGGACAGTTTCCGAGCAGTACTTC. Translated, it gives CASSQDEGTVSEQYF.